The following is a T cell receptor (beta chain) sequence with its context. Its matching antigen is unknown. Described time point: pre-treatment baseline. Sampling occurred pretreatment (T0) and at week 3 (W3), after cycle one of checkpoint blockade. At 12 weeks after first infusion, RECIST 1.1 defined response for most patients. The V gene's germline CDR1 is MNHNS and CDR2 SASEGT. Between the trimmed V and J ends, which lost 4 bases and 6 bases, there was a span of 16 bases. The CDR3 is 15 residues long. This record belongs to a study of blood T cell dynamics during melanoma immunotherapy. Each bulk PBMC sample had approximately 0.35 ug DNA loaded. Using immunoSEQ multiplex PCR, the repertoire was profiled, and TCRdb retains in-frame clones only, with some absent. This sample has over 10,000 clones; approximately 89% occur once, and the top ten carry about 3%. Findings and limits, study-wide: Unlike progressors, later disease-control patients had W3 repertoires gaining clonality or diversity.

The chain has TRBV6-1 and TRBJ1-5; D call uncertain. This material consisted of blood, taken from a patient treated with checkpoint blockade. The TCR was taken from a human donor with melanoma. The CDR3 nucleotides are TGTGCCAGCAGTGGCTCCCGGGCCAAGAGTCAGCCCCAGCATTTT. This sequence encodes CASSGSRAKSQPQHF.